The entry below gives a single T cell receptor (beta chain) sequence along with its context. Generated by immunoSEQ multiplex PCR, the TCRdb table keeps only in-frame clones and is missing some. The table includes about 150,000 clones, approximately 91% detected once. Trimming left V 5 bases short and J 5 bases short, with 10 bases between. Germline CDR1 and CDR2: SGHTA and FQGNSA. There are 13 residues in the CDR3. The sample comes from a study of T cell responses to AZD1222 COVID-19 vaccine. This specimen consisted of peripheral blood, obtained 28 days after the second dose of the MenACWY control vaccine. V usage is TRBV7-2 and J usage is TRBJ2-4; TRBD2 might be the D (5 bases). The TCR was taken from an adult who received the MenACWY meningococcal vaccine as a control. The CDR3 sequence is CASSLRGENIQYF. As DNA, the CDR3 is TGTGCCAGCAGCCTCCGGGGTGAAAACATTCAGTACTTC. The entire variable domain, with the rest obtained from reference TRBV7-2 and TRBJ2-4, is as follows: GAGVSQSPSNKVTEKGKDVELRCDPISGHTALYWYRQSLGQGLEFLIYFQGNSAPDKSGLPSDRFSAERTGGSVSTLTIQRTQQEDSAVYLCASSLRGENIQYFGAGTRLSVL.